The present entry profiles one T cell receptor (beta chain) with its context. The sample is drawn from a study of OX40 agonist ivuxolimab in advanced cancers. The table came from immunoSEQ multiplex PCR; TCRdb's copy has only in-frame clones and leaves some out. This table has some 25,000 clones, around 80% appearing once. J lost 10 bases, V lost 4 bases, and 4 bases had no gene match. The CDR3 runs 14 residues. Germline V gene lookup returns CDR1 SNHLY and CDR2 FYNNEI. The TCR sequence derives from an adult with an advanced solid tumor such as melanoma, head and neck, liver or kidney cancer. This sequence joins TRBV2 and TRBJ1-6, with 10 bases aligning to TRBD1. The source was CD4+ or CD8+ T cells sorted from blood, collected in a trial of the OX40 agonist ivuxolimab. The CDR3 coding sequence is TGTGCCAGCAGTGGGGGGACAGGGGACTCACCCCTCCACTTT. Translation: CASSGGTGDSPLHF.